Listed below are T cell receptor beta chains from one sample, sequenced in a study of blood T cell repertoires in COVID-19. Sequencing used immunoSEQ multiplex PCR; TCRdb keeps in-frame clones, though not all of them. The sample lists 100,000 to 150,000 clones; 70% to 90% were seen once. The specimen was PBMCs or T cells enriched from blood (not recorded which). Source of these receptors: a woman in her 50s who had recovered from COVID-19. CDR3s include the opening cysteine and the closing phenylalanine or tryptophan. The order of the fields is D gene, clone size, J gene, V gene, CDR3 protein, CDR3 DNA. D genes are given only for firm matches. Rows give clone size only sometimes, using once, few, many, or a class for an expanded clone.

TRBD1,once,TRBJ2-1,TRBV5-1,CASRTTGDSYNEQFF,TGCGCCAGCCGAACGACAGGGGACTCCTACAATGAGCAGTTCTTC
NA,NA,TRBJ1-2,TRBV30,CAWSFQGGGYTF,TGTGCCTGGAGTTTTCAGGGAGGCGGCTACACCTTC
TRBD2,NA,TRBJ2-1,TRBV10-3,CAIRPALLAGDDNEQFF,TGTGCCATCAGACCGGCGCTCCTAGCGGGGGACGACAATGAGCAGTTCTTC
NA,NA,TRBJ2-2,TRBV7-6,CASSLALGANTGELFF,TGTGCCAGCAGCTTAGCGCTAGGTGCGAACACCGGGGAGCTGTTTTTT
NA,NA,TRBJ1-3,TRBV19,CASKGLISGNTIYF,TGTGCCAGTAAAGGACTGATCTCTGGAAACACCATATATTTT
NA,NA,TRBJ1-5,TRBV7-9,CASSLGLPLAPQHF,TGTGCCAGCAGCTTAGGGTTACCTTTGGCGCCCCAGCATTTT
NA,NA,TRBJ2-7,TRBV10-3,CAISRVRDEQYF,TGTGCCATCAGCCGAGTACGGGACGAGCAGTACTTC
TRBD1,NA,TRBJ2-6,TRBV11-2,CASSSLDRGLSGANVLTF,TGTGCCAGCAGCTCGTTGGACAGGGGGCTATCCGGGGCCAACGTCCTGACTTTC
NA,NA,TRBJ2-1,TRBV10-3,CAISKDRGSYNEQFF,TGTGCCATCAGTAAGGACAGAGGCTCCTACAATGAGCAGTTCTTC
TRBD1,NA,TRBJ1-1,TRBV27,CASSLWGDRVNTEAFF,TGTGCCAGCAGTTTATGGGGGGACAGAGTGAACACTGAAGCTTTCTTT
NA,few,TRBJ1-5,TRBV6-5,CASAGLGDWQPQHF,TGTGCCAGCGCCGGGTTAGGGGATTGGCAGCCCCAGCATTTT
NA,NA,TRBJ2-1,TRBV5-8,CASSTGVRSYNEQFF,TGTGCCAGCAGCACCGGAGTCCGCTCCTACAATGAGCAGTTCTTC
TRBD2,NA,TRBJ2-3,TRBV27,CASGERGGVDTQYF,TGTGCCAGTGGCGAGCGGGGGGGTGTCGATACGCAGTATTTT
NA,NA,TRBJ1-2,TRBV3-1/TRBV3-2,CASSQERWYGYTF,TGTGCCAGCAGCCAAGAACGGTGGTATGGCTACACCTTC
TRBD1,NA,TRBJ2-7,TRBV5-6,CASSWGQGAYEQYF,TGTGCCAGCAGCTGGGGACAGGGGGCCTACGAGCAGTACTTC
NA,once,TRBJ1-2,TRBV19,CASSILGLGNYGYTF,TGTGCCAGTAGTATTTTGGGGCTCGGGAACTATGGCTACACCTTC
NA,NA,TRBJ1-2,TRBV7-9,CASRKDRNYGYTF,TGTGCCAGCAGAAAGGACAGAAACTATGGCTACACCTTC
NA,NA,TRBJ2-5,TRBV21-1,CASSATSGETQYF,TGTGCCAGCAGCGCGACTAGCGGTGAGACCCAGTACTTC
NA,NA,TRBJ2-6,TRBV4-3,CASSQDRSGANVLTF,TGCGCCAGCAGCCAAGACCGTTCTGGGGCCAACGTCCTGACTTTC
NA,NA,TRBJ2-3,TRBV4-3,CASSQDWTVSTRDTQYF,TGCGCCAGCAGCCAAGACTGGACAGTGAGCACGAGAGATACGCAGTATTTT
TRBD1,NA,TRBJ2-7,TRBV9,CASSVEGTGGPEQYF,TGTGCCAGCAGCGTAGAAGGGACAGGGGGACCCGAGCAGTACTTC
TRBD1,NA,TRBJ2-2,TRBV10-1,CASSDPGQAGELFF,TGCGCCAGCAGTGACCCGGGACAGGCCGGGGAGCTGTTTTTT
TRBD1,few,TRBJ2-5,TRBV5-8,CASSLDVGQQETQYF,TGTGCCAGCAGCTTGGATGTGGGACAGCAAGAGACCCAGTACTTC
TRBD1,NA,TRBJ2-7,TRBV29-1,CSVALETGWLEQYF,TGCAGCGTTGCACTGGAGACAGGGTGGCTCGAGCAGTACTTC
TRBD1,NA,TRBJ2-3,TRBV25-1,CASSEWGQNTQYF,TGTGCCAGCAGTGAATGGGGACAGAATACGCAGTATTTT
TRBD1,NA,TRBJ2-7,TRBV5-1,CASSVGTGDNYEQYF,TGCGCCAGCAGCGTCGGGACAGGGGATAACTACGAGCAGTACTTC
TRBD2,NA,TRBJ2-2,TRBV9,CASSQLAGSNTGELFF,TGTGCCAGCAGCCAGCTAGCGGGTTCGAACACCGGGGAGCTGTTTTTT
TRBD1,NA,TRBJ1-2,TRBV19,CASSTTPTGGGYTF,TGTGCCAGTAGTACTACTCCGACAGGGGGAGGCTACACCTTC
NA,NA,TRBJ2-7,TRBV6-6,CASSLSDNSYEQYF,TGTGCCAGCAGTTTATCGGACAACTCCTACGAGCAGTACTTC
TRBD1,NA,TRBJ1-1,TRBV2,CASSLQGTEAFF,TGTGCCAGCAGTCTACAGGGGACTGAAGCTTTCTTT
NA,NA,TRBJ1-2,TRBV4-1,CASSQEGIGVPRSYGYTF,TGCGCCAGCAGCCAAGAGGGTATAGGAGTACCCCGGAGCTATGGCTACACCTTC
TRBD1,NA,TRBJ1-4,TRBV18,CASSPRDRGLRLFF,TGTGCCAGCTCACCCCGGGACAGGGGGCTGCGACTGTTTTTT
TRBD1,NA,TRBJ1-4,TRBV7-6,CASSFGGQAEKLFF,TGTGCCAGCAGCTTTGGGGGACAGGCCGAAAAACTGTTTTTT
TRBD2,NA,TRBJ2-1,TRBV6-6,CASSPASRGGLDEQFF,TGTGCCAGCAGCCCCGCCTCGCGGGGGGGATTAGATGAGCAGTTCTTC
NA,few,TRBJ1-3,TRBV13,CASSPGGRGSGNTIYF,TGTGCCAGCAGCCCGGGGGGAAGGGGCTCTGGAAACACCATATATTTT
TRBD1,NA,TRBJ1-1,TRBV9,CASSGQGFPEAFF,TGTGCCAGCAGCGGACAGGGCTTTCCTGAAGCTTTCTTT
NA,NA,TRBJ2-5,TRBV18,CASSPLAGVQETQYF,TGTGCCAGCTCGCCCTTGGCGGGCGTTCAAGAGACCCAGTACTTC